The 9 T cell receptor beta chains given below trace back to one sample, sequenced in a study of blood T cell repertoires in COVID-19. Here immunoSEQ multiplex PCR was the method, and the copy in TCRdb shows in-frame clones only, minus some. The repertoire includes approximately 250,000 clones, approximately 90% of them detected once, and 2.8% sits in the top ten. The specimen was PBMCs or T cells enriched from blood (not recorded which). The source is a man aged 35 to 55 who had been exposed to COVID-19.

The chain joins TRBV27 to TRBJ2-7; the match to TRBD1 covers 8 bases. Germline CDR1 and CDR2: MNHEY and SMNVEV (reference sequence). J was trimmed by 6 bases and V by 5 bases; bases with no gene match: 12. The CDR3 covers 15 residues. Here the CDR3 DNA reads TGTGCCAGCAGTCCGATGGCGGGACAGGTGGCCGAGCAGTACTTC. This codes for CASSPMAGQVAEQYF.

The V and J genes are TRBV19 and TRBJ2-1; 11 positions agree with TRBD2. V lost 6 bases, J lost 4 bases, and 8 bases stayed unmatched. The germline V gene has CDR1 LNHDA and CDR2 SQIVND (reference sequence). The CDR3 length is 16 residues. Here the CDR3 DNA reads TGTGCCAGTAGCCTGAATAGCGGGAGGGTTTACAATGAGCAGTTCTTC. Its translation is CASSLNSGRVYNEQFF.

The CDR3 spells CASAQGVGSYEQYF. The CDR3, as DNA: TGCGCCAGCGCACAGGGGGTGGGATCCTACGAGCAGTACTTC. The chain uses TRBV5-1 and TRBJ2-7, with 8 nucleotides matching TRBD1. Unmatched junction bases numbered 7, after V lost 7 bases and J lost 1 base. CDR1 and CDR2 from the germline V gene are SGHRS and YFSETQ. This CDR3 spans 14 amino acids.

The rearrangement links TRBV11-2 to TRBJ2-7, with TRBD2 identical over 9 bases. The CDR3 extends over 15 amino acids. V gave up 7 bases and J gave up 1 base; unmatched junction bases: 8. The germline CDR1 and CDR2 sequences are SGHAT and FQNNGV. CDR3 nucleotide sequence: TGTGCCAGCACCTCGATTAGCGGGGGTTCCTACGAGCAGTACTTC. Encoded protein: CASTSISGGSYEQYF.

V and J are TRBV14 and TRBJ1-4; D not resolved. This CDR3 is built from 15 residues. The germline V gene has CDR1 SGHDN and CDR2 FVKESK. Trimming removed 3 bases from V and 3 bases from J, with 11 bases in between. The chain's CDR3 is CASSHPGRANEKLFF. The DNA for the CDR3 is TGTGCCAGCAGCCATCCGGGTCGGGCTAATGAAAAACTGTTTTTT.

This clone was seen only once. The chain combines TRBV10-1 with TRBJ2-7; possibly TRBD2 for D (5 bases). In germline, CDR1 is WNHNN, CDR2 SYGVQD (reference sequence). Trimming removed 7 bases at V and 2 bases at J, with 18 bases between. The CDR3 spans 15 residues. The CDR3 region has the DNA TGCGCCAGCACTCCTCGGAGGATCCCCACCTACGAGCAGTACTTC. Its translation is CASTPRRIPTYEQYF.

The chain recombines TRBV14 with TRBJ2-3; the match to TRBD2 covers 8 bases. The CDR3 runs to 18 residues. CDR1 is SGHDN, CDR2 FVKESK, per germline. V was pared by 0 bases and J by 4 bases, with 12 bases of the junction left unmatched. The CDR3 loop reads CASSQDTGGPRFADTQYF. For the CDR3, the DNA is TGTGCCAGCAGCCAAGATACGGGAGGGCCCAGATTTGCAGATACGCAGTATTTT.

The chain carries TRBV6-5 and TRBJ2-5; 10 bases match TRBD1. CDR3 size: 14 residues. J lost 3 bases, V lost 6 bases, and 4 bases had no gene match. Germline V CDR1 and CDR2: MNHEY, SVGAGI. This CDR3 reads CASSYGTGEETQYF. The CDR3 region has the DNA TGTGCCAGCAGCTATGGGACAGGGGAAGAGACCCAGTACTTC.

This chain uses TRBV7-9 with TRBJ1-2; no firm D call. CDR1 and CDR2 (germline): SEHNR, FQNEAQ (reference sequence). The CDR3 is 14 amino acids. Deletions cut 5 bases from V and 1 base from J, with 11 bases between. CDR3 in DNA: TGTGCCAGCAGCCCCCGTGAGGGTAACTATGGCTACACCTTC. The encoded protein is CASSPREGNYGYTF.